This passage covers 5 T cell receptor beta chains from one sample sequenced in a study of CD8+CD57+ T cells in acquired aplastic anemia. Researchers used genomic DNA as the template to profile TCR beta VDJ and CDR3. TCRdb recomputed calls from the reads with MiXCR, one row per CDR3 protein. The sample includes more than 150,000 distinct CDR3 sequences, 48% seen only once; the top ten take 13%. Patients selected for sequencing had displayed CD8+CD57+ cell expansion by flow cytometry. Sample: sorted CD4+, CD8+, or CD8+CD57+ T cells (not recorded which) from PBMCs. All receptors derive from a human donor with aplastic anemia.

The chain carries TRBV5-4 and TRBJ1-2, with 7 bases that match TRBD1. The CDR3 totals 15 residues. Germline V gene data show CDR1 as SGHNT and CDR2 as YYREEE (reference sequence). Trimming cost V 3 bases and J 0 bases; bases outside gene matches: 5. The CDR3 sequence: CASSSDRVANYGYTF. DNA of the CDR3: TGTGCCAGCAGCTCTGACAGGGTAGCTAACTATGGCTACACCTTC.

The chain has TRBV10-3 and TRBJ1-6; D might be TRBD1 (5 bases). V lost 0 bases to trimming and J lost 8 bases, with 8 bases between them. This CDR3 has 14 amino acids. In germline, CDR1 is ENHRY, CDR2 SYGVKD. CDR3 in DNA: TGTGCCATCAGTGAGTCAGGAGGGGATTCACCCCTCCACTTT. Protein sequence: CAISESGGDSPLHF.

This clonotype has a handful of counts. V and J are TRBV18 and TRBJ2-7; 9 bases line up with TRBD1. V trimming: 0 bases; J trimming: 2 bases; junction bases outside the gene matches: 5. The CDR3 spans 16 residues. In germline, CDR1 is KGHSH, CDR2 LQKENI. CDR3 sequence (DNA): TGTGCCAGCTCACCACCTACTCGACAGGGGGCCTACGAGCAGTACTTC. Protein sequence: CASSPPTRQGAYEQYF.

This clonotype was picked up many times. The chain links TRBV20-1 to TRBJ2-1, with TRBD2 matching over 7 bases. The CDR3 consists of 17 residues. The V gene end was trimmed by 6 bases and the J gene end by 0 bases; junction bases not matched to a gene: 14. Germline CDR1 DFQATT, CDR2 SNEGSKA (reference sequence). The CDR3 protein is CSAQATQAGSSYNEQFF. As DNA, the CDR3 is TGCAGTGCCCAAGCGACCCAAGCGGGGAGCTCCTACAATGAGCAGTTCTTC.

CDR3 DNA sequence: TGTGCCAGCAGTGACTCGGGTGCCTATGGCTACACCTTC. Its translation: CASSDSGAYGYTF. The V call is TRBV6-4, the J call TRBJ1-2, with D unresolved. Germline V gene data show CDR1 as MRHNA and CDR2 as SNTAGT. V lost 0 bases and J 4 bases, leaving 6 bases between the germline ends. The CDR3 spans 13 residues.